Below are 9 T cell receptor beta chains sequenced from a single sample in a study of T-cell reconstitution after alpha-beta-depleted transplantation in children (dated by TCRdb to the mid-2010s). The library came from PCR. Sequenced on an Illumina HiSeq 2500. TCR libraries were prepared with molecular barcoding, using unique molecular identifiers to normalize TCRbeta repertoire quantification. TCRdb itself trimmed the public reads at Q25 with fastp, ran MiXCR and retained productive beta chains. Rows with one shared CDR3 protein collapse into an entry with the most common genes and DNA. This sample gives roughly 610,000 distinct CDR3 sequences in total; more than 9% of them show up just once. Of the sample, around 4% is held by the ten largest clones. Material: PBMCs from the stem cell graft donor, obtained from the stem cell graft. These receptors originate from a human donor who donated a stem cell graft to a child with acute myeloid leukemia.

This clonotype was detected many times. The chain couples TRBV20-1 to TRBJ2-3, with 9 bases identical to TRBD1. V lost 6 bases to trimming and J lost 3 bases; unmatched junction nucleotides: 4. There are 13 residues in the CDR3. Germline V gene sequence: CDR1 DFQATT, CDR2 SNEGSKA (reference sequence). The CDR3 region is CSAGTGKTDTQYF. The CDR3 DNA reads as TGCAGTGCGGGGACAGGGAAGACAGATACGCAGTATTTT.

This clonotype was seen ten or more times. V usage is TRBV6-5 and J usage is TRBJ1-1; possible D gene TRBD1, 5 bases. Germline loops: CDR1 MNHEY, CDR2 SVGAGI. The ends were cut back, 6 bases at V and 1 base at J, with 12 bases in the middle. The CDR3 sequence is 14 residues long. In nucleotides, the CDR3 is TGTGCCAGCAGATCCGGGACTTCGAACACTGAAGCTTTCTTT. Amino acid sequence: CASRSGTSNTEAFF.

This clonotype has only a few counts. The genes are TRBV4-1 and TRBJ2-1; TRBD2 might be the D (5 bases). CDR3 length: 14 residues. V lost 1 base, J lost 6 bases, and 10 bases lay in between. CDR1 and CDR2 from the germline V gene are MGHRA and YSYEKL. The CDR3 spells CASSQGYGGNEQFF. The CDR3, as DNA: TGCGCCAGCAGCCAAGGGTACGGAGGCAATGAGCAGTTCTTC.

V is TRBV18 and J is TRBJ2-3, with a tentative D call TRBD1 (5 bases). The CDR3 runs to 16 residues. Germline CDR1 KGHSH, CDR2 LQKENI. Between the trimmed V and J ends, which lost 2 bases and 1 base, there was a span of 13 bases. For the CDR3, the DNA is TGTGCCAGCTCACCATTTCAGGGAATCGGCACAGATACGCAGTATTTT. Amino acids: CASSPFQGIGTDTQYF. Filled out from reference TRBV18 and TRBJ2-3, the complete variable domain reads NAGVMQNPRHLVRRRGQEARLRCSPMKGHSHVYWYRQLPEEGLKFMVYLQKENIIDESGMPKERFSAEFPKEGPSILRIQQVVRGDSAAYFCASSPFQGIGTDTQYFGPGTRLTVL.

This clonotype was observed at least ten times. The chain is built from TRBV28 and TRBJ1-2; D gene uncertain. Trimming removed 4 bases at V and 4 bases at J, with 4 bases between. Looked up from germline, CDR1 is MDHEN and CDR2 is SYDVKM. The CDR3 has 11 residues. The CDR3 DNA is TGTGCCAGCAGTTGGACCTATGGCTACACCTTC. It translates to CASSWTYGYTF.

The V and J genes are TRBV20-1 and TRBJ2-5, with TRBD1 identical over 7 bases. With 6 bases clipped from V and 7 bases from J, the junction kept 17 bases outside the gene matches. CDR3 length: 15 residues. Germline CDR1 is DFQATT and CDR2 is SNEGSKA (reference sequence). The CDR3 region is CSAEGTDPLLGTQYF. The CDR3 DNA follows: TGCAGTGCAGAAGGGACAGATCCTCTGCTGGGGACCCAGTACTTC.

The chain joins TRBV4-3 to TRBJ2-1; D call uncertain. This CDR3 contains 15 residues. V was trimmed by 0 bases and J by 5 bases, leaving 11 bases between them. Germline assignment: CDR1 LGHNA and CDR2 YSLEER. The CDR3 nucleotides are TGCGCCAGCAGCCAAGATTTCGGAATCGACAATGAGCAGTTCTTC. It is translated as CASSQDFGIDNEQFF.

The V call is TRBV28, the J call TRBJ2-1; 10 nucleotides match TRBD2. CDR1 and CDR2 (germline): MDHEN, SYDVKM. J gave up 2 bases and V 4 bases, and 2 bases lay outside the gene matches. The CDR3 runs 15 residues. The CDR3 protein is CASSSSGRAYNEQFF. The CDR3 DNA sequence: TGTGCCAGCAGTTCCAGCGGGAGGGCCTACAATGAGCAGTTCTTC.

This clonotype was observed at least ten times. V usage is TRBV6-5 and J usage is TRBJ1-1; D possibly corresponds to TRBD1 (5 bases). Between the trimmed V and J ends, which lost 0 bases and 1 base, there was a span of 6 bases. The length of the CDR3 is 14 residues. In germline, CDR1 is MNHEY, CDR2 SVGAGI. The CDR3 DNA reads as TGTGCCAGCAGTTACTCGGGGACGAACACTGAAGCTTTCTTT. This gives the protein CASSYSGTNTEAFF.